A single sample is the source of the 32 T cell receptor beta chains below, sequenced in a study of cytomegalovirus exposure and HLA in healthy donors. The PCR had 60 Vbeta and 13 Jbeta primers. This table comes from immunoSEQ multiplex PCR, and its TCRdb copy is limited to in-frame clones, with some not included. This table has 95,000 to 150,000 clones, more than 75% appearing once. The sequenced material came from PBMCs. Source of these receptors: a man in his forties or fifties in good health and CMV-seronegative.

This chain joins TRBV10-3 and TRBJ2-1; TRBD2 agrees at 7 bases. V trimming: 10 bases; J trimming: 2 bases; junction bases outside the gene matches: 8. Germline CDR1 and CDR2: ENHRY and SYGVKD. CDR3 length: 14 amino acids. CDR3 region: CATWGSGTYNEQFF. The CDR3 DNA sequence: TGTGCCACCTGGGGCAGCGGGACCTACAATGAGCAGTTCTTC.

This clone was detected once. The gene calls are TRBV6-6 and TRBJ1-5; D is perhaps TRBD1 (5 bases). The ends were cut back, 11 bases at V and 3 bases at J, with 17 bases in the middle. The germline CDR1 and CDR2 sequences are MNHNY and SVGAGI (reference sequence). The CDR3 totals 14 residues. The CDR3 reads CAHGGEALNQPQHF. The CDR3 DNA sequence: TGTGCCCACGGGGGGGAAGCACTCAATCAGCCCCAGCATTTT.

J is TRBJ2-7 and V is TRBV5-1; D remains unclear. Trimming pared 4 bases from V and 0 bases from J, leaving 20 bases between. The CDR3 extends over 17 amino acids. CDR1 is SGHRS, CDR2 YFSETQ, per germline. CDR3 DNA sequence: TGCGCCAGCAGCCCGAGCCCCAACAGCCCCAGCTCCTACGAGCAGTACTTC. Its protein product is CASSPSPNSPSSYEQYF. Based on the CDR3 plus reference TRBV5-1 and TRBJ2-7, the full variable domain is KAGVTQTPRYLIKTRGQQVTLSCSPISGHRSVSWYQQTPGQGLQFLFEYFSETQRNKGNFPGRFSGRQFSNSRSEMNVSTLELGDSALYLCASSPSPNSPSSYEQYFGPGTRLTVT.

The rearrangement links TRBV7-2 to TRBJ2-3, with 11 nucleotides matching TRBD2. Germline CDR1 and CDR2: SGHTA and FQGNSA. The J segment lost 13 bases and the V segment lost 5 bases, leaving 8 bases of the junction unmatched. CDR3 length equals 13 residues. This CDR3 reads CASSATSGGREYF. CDR3 sequence (DNA): TGTGCCAGCAGCGCCACTAGCGGGGGCAGGGAGTATTTT.

The chain recombines TRBV6-5 with TRBJ2-1; the match to TRBD2 covers 9 bases. V lost 7 bases, J lost 0 bases, and 4 bases stayed unmatched. Germline V CDR1 and CDR2: MNHEY, SVGAGI. This CDR3 spans 15 amino acids. The CDR3 DNA reads as TGTGCCAGCACTAGCGGGGAGGTCTCCTACAATGAGCAGTTCTTC. As protein: CASTSGEVSYNEQFF.

CDR3 loop: CASDRGFGQPQHF. The DNA for the CDR3 is TGTGCCAGCGACAGGGGTTTCGGCCAGCCCCAGCATTTT. The gene calls are TRBV7-8 and TRBJ1-5, with 8 bases fitting TRBD1. Germline CDR1 and CDR2: SGHVS and FQNEAQ. V trimming: 8 bases; J trimming: 7 bases; junction bases outside the gene matches: 7. The CDR3 is 13 residues long.

The rearrangement joins TRBV21-1 to TRBJ1-1; the D segment call TRBD1 is taken from the table without a DNA check. TRBV21-1 is tagged as a pseudogene. This CDR3 has 18 amino acids. CDR3 in amino acids: CASSTQTVGRQLNTEAFF. The CDR3 nucleotides read TGTGCCAGCAGCACCCAGACTGTCGGCAGACAGTTGAACACTGAAGCTTTCTTT.

This chain links TRBV9 with TRBJ2-7, with D perhaps matching TRBD1 (6 bases). CDR1 and CDR2 from the germline V gene are SGDLS and YYNGEE. Trimming left V 4 bases short and J 6 bases short, with 14 bases between. The CDR3 is made up of 13 amino acids. The CDR3 loop is CASSLPGQTEQYF. Here the CDR3 DNA reads TGTGCCAGCAGCTTACCAGGACAGACCGAGCAGTACTTC.

The chain couples TRBV19 to TRBJ2-7, with D perhaps TRBD1 (5 bases). Trimming took 1 base from V and 4 from J, leaving 14 bases between them. The CDR3 has 15 amino acids. Germline CDR1 and CDR2: LNHDA and SQIVND (reference sequence). The CDR3 DNA reads TGTGCCAGTAGTATAGGGTTGGGGCAGGAATACGAGCAGTACTTC. Its translation: CASSIGLGQEYEQYF.

The V and J genes are TRBV9 and TRBJ1-6; no clear D. CDR1 is SGDLS and CDR2 is YYNGEE in the germline V gene. The CDR3 runs to 13 residues. The V end lost 4 bases, the J end lost 10 bases, and 12 bases lay between the germline ends. CDR3 sequence (DNA): TGTGCCAGCAGCTCAGTACACGGGTCACCCCTCCACTTT. Translated: CASSSVHGSPLHF.

V is TRBV6-1 and J is TRBJ2-1, with 7 nucleotides matching TRBD1. The V gene end was trimmed by 2 bases and the J gene end by 7 bases; junction bases not matched to a gene: 8. Germline values: CDR1 MNHNS, CDR2 SASEGT. There are 15 residues in the CDR3. The CDR3 sequence is CASSERQGVGNEQFF. The CDR3 region has the DNA TGTGCCAGCAGTGAAAGGCAGGGGGTAGGTAATGAGCAGTTCTTC.

The chain employs TRBV7-3 and TRBJ1-6; D gene ambiguous. CDR3 size: 13 residues. V shed 5 bases and J shed 7 bases, with 9 bases lying between them. Germline V lookup: CDR1 SGHTA, CDR2 FQGTGA. CDR3 sequence reads: CASSVEWNSPLHF. DNA of the CDR3: TGTGCCAGCAGCGTAGAATGGAATTCACCCCTCCACTTT.

This chain joins TRBV27 and TRBJ1-2, with 8 nucleotides matching TRBD1. The CDR3 has 15 residues. Trimming removed 6 bases from V and 8 bases from J; junction bases left unmatched: 14. CDR1 and CDR2 from the germline V gene are MNHEY and SMNVEV (reference sequence). For the CDR3, the DNA is TGTGCCAGCAGACTCCGGCCGGAGACAGGGGAGGGCTACACCTTC. Protein product: CASRLRPETGEGYTF.

The table lists this clone with a few counts. The chain has TRBV27 and TRBJ2-7; a possible D gene is TRBD1 (5 bases). The V and J ends lost 6 bases and 3 bases respectively, with 12 bases between them. Germline loops: CDR1 MNHEY, CDR2 SMNVEV (reference sequence). The CDR3 loop spans 13 amino acids. Here the CDR3 reads CASRFRADYEQYF. CDR3 sequence (DNA): TGTGCCAGCAGGTTCAGGGCGGACTACGAGCAGTACTTC.

The chain combines TRBV19 with TRBJ2-7, with D maybe TRBD1 (5 bases). There are 13 residues in the CDR3. Per the germline V gene, CDR1 is LNHDA and CDR2 is SQIVND (reference sequence). Trimming stripped 4 bases from V and 7 bases from J, with 14 bases between. The CDR3 region is CASSTPQGREQYF. The CDR3 nucleotides read TGTGCCAGTAGTACACCCCAGGGTAGGGAGCAGTACTTC.

The chain combines TRBV6-6 with TRBJ1-2; D not resolved. The germline V gene has CDR1 MNHNY and CDR2 SVGAGI (reference sequence). The CDR3 spans 12 residues. V lost 5 bases and J lost 7, with 11 bases in between. CDR3 loop: CASSLRQAGYTF. The CDR3 nucleotides are TGTGCCAGCAGTCTCCGACAAGCTGGCTACACCTTC.

The chain is built from TRBV6-6 and TRBJ1-2; maybe TRBD1 (5 bases). Trimming left V 7 bases short and J 8 bases short, with 17 bases between. The CDR3 has 13 amino acids. Germline CDR1 MNHNY, CDR2 SVGAGI (reference sequence). As DNA, the CDR3 is TGTGCCAGCACACTGACAGAACCAGGGGGCTACACCTTC. This gives the protein CASTLTEPGGYTF.

V and J are TRBV7-2 and TRBJ1-4; TRBD1 might be the D (6 bases). The V gene lost 2 bases and the J gene lost 8 bases, with 12 bases spanning the gap. The CDR3 sequence is 14 residues long. In germline, CDR1 is SGHTA, CDR2 FQGNSA. In DNA form, the CDR3 reads TGTGCCAGCAGCTTAAAACAGGGAGGGGAAAAACTGTTTTTT. It encodes CASSLKQGGEKLFF.

A single count supports this clone. This chain links TRBV5-1 with TRBJ1-1, with D possibly being TRBD1 (5 bases). The germline CDR1 and CDR2 sequences are SGHRS and YFSETQ. There are 16 residues in the CDR3. Trimming pared 2 bases from V and 0 bases from J, leaving 14 bases between. The CDR3 here is CASSLSVGGLNTEAFF. The CDR3 nucleotides read TGCGCCAGCAGCTTATCTGTGGGGGGGTTGAACACTGAAGCTTTCTTT.

A few counts support this clone. The rearrangement links TRBV6-6 to TRBJ2-2; D unresolved. The V end was cut by 4 bases, the J end by 6 bases, with 3 bases between. The CDR3 spans 11 residues. Germline loops: CDR1 MNHNY, CDR2 SVGAGI (reference sequence). CDR3 protein: CASSFSGELFF. The CDR3 coding sequence is TGTGCCAGCAGTTTCTCCGGGGAGCTGTTTTTT.

The chain couples TRBV6-5 to TRBJ1-2; 7 positions agree with TRBD1. The J segment lost 8 bases and the V segment lost 6 bases, leaving 9 bases of the junction unmatched. Germline V gives CDR1 MNHEY, CDR2 SVGAGI. The CDR3 consists of 13 residues. This chain's CDR3 is CASSFGRGEGYTF. The DNA of the CDR3 is TGTGCCAGCAGCTTTGGCAGGGGGGAAGGCTACACCTTC.

This sequence joins TRBV11-2 and TRBJ2-7; tentative D call: TRBD1 (6 bases). CDR1 and CDR2 from the germline V gene are SGHAT and FQNNGV. The CDR3 runs 14 residues. Between the trimmed V and J ends, which lost 4 bases and 2 bases, there was a span of 12 bases. In nucleotides, the CDR3 is TGTGCCAGCAGCTCCCTGGGGGCACCCTACGAGCAGTACTTC. Encoded protein: CASSSLGAPYEQYF.

This chain connects TRBV29-1 to TRBJ2-3; no clear D. Germline CDR1 and CDR2: SQVTM and ANQGSEA. Trimming removed 2 bases from V and 2 bases from J, with 8 bases in between. The CDR3 length is 13 residues. The chain's CDR3 is CSVENKYTDTQYF. For the CDR3, the DNA is TGCAGCGTTGAAAACAAGTACACAGATACGCAGTATTTT.

This clone has just a few counts. V gene TRBV4-2 combines with J gene TRBJ2-2, with 8 bases aligning to TRBD2. V was pared by 0 bases and J by 6 bases, with 6 bases of the junction left unmatched. This CDR3 spans 16 amino acids. The germline V gene encodes CDR1 LGHNA and CDR2 YNFKEQ. CDR3 in amino acids: CASSQDPAGGPGELFF. In nucleotides, the CDR3 is TGTGCCAGCAGCCAAGACCCCGCGGGGGGACCCGGGGAGCTGTTTTTT.

J is TRBJ2-1 and V is TRBV4-3, with 9 bases matching TRBD1. Germline V gene sequence: CDR1 LGHNA, CDR2 YSLEER. V trimming: 0 bases; J trimming: 9 bases; junction bases outside the gene matches: 6. CDR3 length: 15 amino acids. The CDR3 DNA follows: TGCGCCAGCAGCCAAGATTACAGGGGGCTTGTTGAGCAGTTCTTC. Its protein product is CASSQDYRGLVEQFF.

This clone has just a few counts. The chain couples TRBV28 to TRBJ2-2; 9 bases are a match to TRBD1. The CDR3 consists of 15 residues. Germline V gene lookup returns CDR1 MDHEN and CDR2 SYDVKM. The V gene end was trimmed by 5 bases and the J gene end by 5 bases; junction bases not matched to a gene: 6. The CDR3 region is CASSRDRVRTGELFF. The CDR3 DNA sequence: TGTGCCAGCAGTCGGGACAGGGTGAGAACCGGGGAGCTGTTTTTT.

This clone was seen more than once but under ten times. This rearrangement joins TRBV27 to TRBJ2-7; D might be TRBD2 (5 bases). Trimming shortened V by 7 bases and J by 0 bases, and 16 bases separated the two germline ends. In germline, CDR1 is MNHEY, CDR2 SMNVEV (reference sequence). The length of the CDR3 is 15 residues. The CDR3 loop is CASTRREGLSYEQYF. For the CDR3, the DNA is TGTGCCAGCACACGTCGTGAGGGCCTCTCCTACGAGCAGTACTTC.

The chain carries TRBV9 and TRBJ2-5; 11 bases map to TRBD2. The CDR3 covers 18 residues. Per germline, CDR1 SGDLS and CDR2 YYNGEE. J gave up 3 bases and V 5 bases, and 15 bases lay outside the gene matches. CDR3 nucleotide sequence: TGTGCCAGCAGTTTAGCGGCTAGCGGGGGGCCGTTAAAAGAGACCCAGTACTTC. Its translation: CASSLAASGGPLKETQYF.

The chain joins TRBV5-1 to TRBJ1-1; D might be TRBD1 (5 bases). Germline V gene data show CDR1 as SGHRS and CDR2 as YFSETQ. Trimming took 5 bases from V and 11 from J, leaving 16 bases between them. The CDR3 spans 12 residues. This chain's CDR3 is CASRPLGGSAFF. CDR3 DNA sequence: TGCGCCAGCAGGCCCCTGGGGGGTTCCGCTTTCTTT.

The chain joins TRBV18 to TRBJ1-4; TRBD1 matches at 8 bases. After removal of 3 bases from V and 8 bases from J, the junction contained 5 bases not matched to a gene. The CDR3 has 14 amino acids. Germline CDR1 and CDR2: KGHSH and LQKENI. This chain's CDR3 is CASSPGTGREKLFF. Written as DNA, the CDR3 is TGTGCCAGCTCACCCGGGACAGGACGAGAAAAACTGTTTTTT.

The chain has TRBV25-1 and TRBJ2-6; unclear D gene. The germline CDR1 and CDR2 sequences are MGHDK and SYGVNS. Trimming took off 6 bases at V and 0 bases at J, with 15 bases between the two ends. CDR3 size: 17 residues. CDR3 bases: TGTGCCAGCAGGGGCAGCCAAATAAACTCTGGGGCCAACGTCCTGACTTTC. As protein: CASRGSQINSGANVLTF.

This chain connects TRBV19 to TRBJ1-1; a possible D gene is TRBD1 (5 bases). The V gene lost 4 bases and the J gene lost 0 bases, with 15 bases spanning the gap. This CDR3 has 16 amino acids. Germline V gene lookup returns CDR1 LNHDA and CDR2 SQIVND (reference sequence). Written as DNA, the CDR3 is TGTGCCAGTAGTACCCGACAGTCCTCCCTGAACACTGAAGCTTTCTTT. It specifies CASSTRQSSLNTEAFF. Based on the CDR3 plus reference TRBV19 and TRBJ1-1, the full variable domain is DGGITQSPKYLFRKEGQNVTLSCEQNLNHDAMYWYRQDPGQGLRLIYYSQIVNDFQKGDIAEGYSVSREKKESFPLTVTSAQKNPTAFYLCASSTRQSSLNTEAFFGQGTRLTVV.